A single sample gave rise to the 25 T cell receptor beta chains below, sequenced in a study of long-term antiretroviral therapy in people with HIV. The assay, immunoSEQ v3.0, was run at survey level. TCRdb keeps only in-frame clones here, not all; method: immunoSEQ multiplex PCR. The sample carries roughly 25,000 clones, about 79% recorded once. Sample: unsorted PBMCs, taken 3 years after starting antiretroviral therapy. These receptors originate from a man in his forties or fifties with HIV.

The gene calls are TRBV18 and TRBJ2-7; 7 bases are shared with TRBD1. Per the germline V gene, CDR1 is KGHSH and CDR2 is LQKENI. Trimming cost V 5 bases and J 4 bases; bases outside gene matches: 14. The CDR3 runs to 16 residues. The CDR3 region is CASSVGQVAGIYEQYF. DNA for the CDR3: TGTGCCAGCTCAGTCGGACAGGTGGCTGGGATATACGAGCAGTACTTC.

The V and J genes are TRBV11-2 and TRBJ2-3; TRBD2 matches at 9 bases. This CDR3 is 15 amino acids long. V dropped 2 bases and J dropped 0; count of bases not matched to a gene: 0. Germline V CDR1 and CDR2: SGHAT, FQNNGV. The CDR3 here is CASSLLAGSTDTQYF. The CDR3 DNA is TGTGCCAGCAGCTTACTAGCGGGGAGCACAGATACGCAGTATTTT.

This rearrangement joins TRBV2 to TRBJ2-2; 12 bases map to TRBD2. This CDR3 is 17 amino acids long. Trimming removed 0 bases from V and 13 bases from J; junction bases left unmatched: 12. The germline CDR1 and CDR2 sequences are SNHLY and FYNNEI. CDR3 sequence: CASSEALPGLAGHGLFF. Written as DNA, the CDR3 is TGTGCCAGCAGTGAAGCGCTTCCGGGACTAGCGGGCCACGGGCTGTTTTTT.

The V call is TRBV19, the J call TRBJ1-2, with D possibly TRBD1 on 6 matching bases. Trimming took 3 bases from V and 3 from J, leaving 14 bases between them. From germline, CDR1 is LNHDA and CDR2 SQIVND (reference sequence). The CDR3 covers 15 residues. CDR3 coding DNA: TGTGCCAGTAGTATCAATGGCAGGGGAGACTATGGCTACACCTTC. This codes for CASSINGRGDYGYTF. The variable domain in full, with the rest retrieved from reference TRBV19 and TRBJ1-2, is DGGITQSPKYLFRKEGQNVTLSCEQNLNHDAMYWYRQDPGQGLRLIYYSQIVNDFQKGDIAEGYSVSREKKESFPLTVTSAQKNPTAFYLCASSINGRGDYGYTFGSGTRLTVV.

This clone was observed once. The chain recombines TRBV7-9 with TRBJ2-1; D possibly corresponds to TRBD2 (5 bases). Trimming took off 0 bases at V and 8 bases at J, with 20 bases between the two ends. The CDR3 spans 17 residues. CDR1 is SEHNR and CDR2 is FQNEAQ in the germline V gene (reference sequence). The CDR3 nucleotides read TGTGCCAGCAGCTTAGCCGGAGGAGCCACCATCGACCATGAGCAGTTCTTC. It translates to CASSLAGGATIDHEQFF.

The CDR3 DNA reads as TGTGCCAGCTCACCACGATGGTCGGGGACAGGGGATGGGACCCAGTACTTC. Residues: CASSPRWSGTGDGTQYF. The V and J genes are TRBV18 and TRBJ2-5; TRBD1 agrees at 10 bases. The CDR3 extends over 17 amino acids. V shed 1 base and J 7 bases; nucleotides not matched to a gene: 12. Germline CDR1 and CDR2: KGHSH and LQKENI.

The V gene is TRBV19, the J gene TRBJ1-2; D is unresolved. The CDR3 is 13 amino acids. With 5 bases removed from V and 3 bases from J, the gap between germline ends came to 10 bases. The germline gives CDR1 LNHDA, CDR2 SQIVND (reference sequence). CDR3 sequence (DNA): TGTGCCAGTAGTGCGGGCCTATACTATGGCTACACCTTC. Its translation is CASSAGLYYGYTF.

The chain is built from TRBV2 and TRBJ2-3; 7 nucleotides align to TRBD1. V dropped 5 bases and J dropped 0; count of bases not matched to a gene: 5. The CDR3 loop spans 15 amino acids. Germline V gives CDR1 SNHLY, CDR2 FYNNEI. The CDR3 here is CASSLDRTSTDTQYF. The CDR3 DNA is TGTGCCAGCAGTTTGGACAGGACTAGCACAGATACGCAGTATTTT.

In its sample, this clone was seen once. The rearrangement uses TRBV11-2 and TRBJ2-7; D not certain. The CDR3 totals 11 residues. V dropped 5 bases and J dropped 1 base, with 3 bases sitting between them. Germline CDR1 reads SGHAT; CDR2 reads FQNNGV. CDR3 region: CASSESYEQYF. As DNA, the CDR3 is TGTGCCAGCAGCGAATCCTACGAGCAGTACTTC.

The chain has TRBV7-6 and TRBJ1-5; D unresolved. The length of the CDR3 is 13 residues. Germline CDR1 reads SGHVS; CDR2 reads FNYEAQ. V shed 2 bases and J shed 5 bases, with 7 bases lying between them. The CDR3 DNA is TGTGCCAGCAGCTTAAGCACCTATCAGCCCCAGCATTTT. This translates into CASSLSTYQPQHF.

V is TRBV9 and J is TRBJ2-1, with 13 bases matching TRBD2. The CDR3 runs 14 residues. Per germline, CDR1 SGDLS and CDR2 YYNGEE. Trimming removed 3 bases from V and 8 bases from J; junction bases left unmatched: 2. The CDR3 nucleotides are TGTGCCAGCAGCGGGACTAGCGGGAGCTATGAGCAGTTCTTC. The encoded protein is CASSGTSGSYEQFF.

V usage is TRBV6-1 and J usage is TRBJ1-5, with D unclear. The CDR3 spans 14 residues. Trimming took off 3 bases at V and 3 bases at J, with 9 bases between the two ends. From germline, CDR1 is MNHNS and CDR2 SASEGT. CDR3 protein: CASSDPPLNQPQHF. CDR3 in DNA: TGTGCCAGCAGTGACCCCCCCCTCAATCAGCCCCAGCATTTT.

The CDR3 DNA reads as TGTGCCAGCAGTGACGGGCTAGCGGGAGGCACAGATACGCAGTATTTT. Protein: CASSDGLAGGTDTQYF. The J gene is TRBJ2-3, the V gene TRBV6-4; 10 bases align to TRBD2. There are 16 residues in the CDR3. The J segment lost 1 base and the V segment lost 2 bases, leaving 3 bases of the junction unmatched. Germline CDR1 and CDR2: MRHNA and SNTAGT.

The chain couples TRBV19 to TRBJ1-2, with 7 positions matching TRBD1. J gave up 4 bases and V 2 bases, and 7 bases lay outside the gene matches. Germline assignment: CDR1 LNHDA and CDR2 SQIVND (reference sequence). The CDR3 is made up of 15 amino acids. DNA of the CDR3: TGTGCCAGTAGTATAAACCCGACAGGGCTCTATGGCTACACCTTC. This encodes CASSINPTGLYGYTF.

The chain joins TRBV27 to TRBJ2-2, with D tentatively TRBD1 or TRBD2 (5 bases each). V was pared by 2 bases and J by 1 base, with 11 bases between. This CDR3 has 16 residues. Germline V gene sequence: CDR1 MNHEY, CDR2 SMNVEV (reference sequence). The CDR3: CASSLGTAVNTGELFF. The CDR3 DNA reads as TGTGCCAGCAGTTTAGGGACGGCCGTGAACACCGGGGAGCTGTTTTTT.

This chain connects TRBV7-2 to TRBJ2-1; a weak D match, TRBD2 (5 bases). The CDR3 contains 17 residues. Per the germline V gene, CDR1 is SGHTA and CDR2 is FQGNSA. The V end was cut by 4 bases, the J end by 1 base, with 17 bases between. The CDR3 region is CASSSRVGEWSYNEQFF. The DNA of the CDR3 is TGTGCCAGCAGCTCGCGAGTCGGGGAATGGTCCTACAATGAGCAGTTCTTC. The whole variable domain, filled in from reference TRBV7-2 and TRBJ2-1, reads GAGVSQSPSNKVTEKGKDVELRCDPISGHTALYWYRQSLGQGLEFLIYFQGNSAPDKSGLPSDRFSAERTGGSVSTLTIQRTQQEDSAVYLCASSSRVGEWSYNEQFFGPGTRLTVL.

The chain links TRBV28 to TRBJ2-7, with D unclear. The V end lost 7 bases, the J end lost 0 bases, and 10 bases lay between the germline ends. CDR1 is MDHEN and CDR2 is SYDVKM in the germline V gene. The CDR3 runs 13 residues. The CDR3 DNA reads as TGTGCCAGCACGCTGCGGAGCTCCTACGAGCAGTACTTC. It codes for CASTLRSSYEQYF.

This clone was seen once. The chain is built from TRBV11-3 and TRBJ2-7; D remains ambiguous. Looked up from germline, CDR1 is SGHNT and CDR2 is YENEEA. This CDR3 has 12 residues. V shed 2 bases and J shed 8 bases, with 10 bases lying between them. The DNA for the CDR3 is TGTGCCAGCAGCTTATATGTGGAGAAGCAGTACTTC. This gives the protein CASSLYVEKQYF.

This clone is labeled as large (0.1 to 1%). The chain links TRBV19 to TRBJ1-1; D is unclear. The CDR3 has 12 residues. V shed 5 bases and J shed 1 base, with 5 bases lying between them. Per the germline V gene, CDR1 is LNHDA and CDR2 is SQIVND (reference sequence). The CDR3 coding sequence is TGTGCCAGTAGTCTCGGGAACACTGAAGCTTTCTTT. Translating it yields CASSLGNTEAFF. The full variable domain, rest sourced from reference TRBV19 and TRBJ1-1, is DGGITQSPKYLFRKEGQNVTLSCEQNLNHDAMYWYRQDPGQGLRLIYYSQIVNDFQKGDIAEGYSVSREKKESFPLTVTSAQKNPTAFYLCASSLGNTEAFFGQGTRLTVV.

The chain is built from TRBV6-4 and TRBJ2-1; TRBD1 aligns across 8 bases. This CDR3 contains 14 residues. In germline, CDR1 is MRHNA, CDR2 SNTAGT. J lost 8 bases, V lost 5 bases, and 8 bases had no gene match. CDR3 amino acids: CASSLDREVDEQFF. The CDR3 coding sequence is TGTGCCAGCAGTTTGGACAGGGAGGTGGATGAGCAGTTCTTC.

The gene calls are TRBV4-1 and TRBJ2-7; TRBD1 matches 8 bases. The CDR3 has 16 residues. Germline V gene lookup returns CDR1 MGHRA and CDR2 YSYEKL. After removal of 0 bases from V and 4 bases from J, the junction contained 8 bases not matched to a gene. CDR3 DNA sequence: TGCGCCAGCAGCCAAGATGGTTCAGGGGGCGGTTACGAGCAGTACTTC. Its translation: CASSQDGSGGGYEQYF.

The V call is TRBV2, the J call TRBJ2-1; 8 positions match TRBD2. V lost 3 bases to trimming and J lost 2 bases; unmatched junction nucleotides: 3. CDR1 is SNHLY and CDR2 is FYNNEI in the germline V gene. This CDR3 comprises 15 residues. CDR3 bases: TGTGCCAGCAGTGACGTAGCGGGGACCTACAATGAGCAGTTCTTC. Protein product: CASSDVAGTYNEQFF. Using reference TRBV2 and TRBJ2-1 for the parts outside the CDR3, the full variable domain is EPEVTQTPSHQVTQMGQEVILRCVPISNHLYFYWYRQILGQKVEFLVSFYNNEISEKSEIFDDQFSVERPDGSNFTLKIRSTKLEDSAMYFCASSDVAGTYNEQFFGPGTRLTVL.

There are a few counts of this clone. The chain carries TRBV10-3 and TRBJ2-1; 8 bases map to TRBD2. CDR1 and CDR2 from the germline V gene are ENHRY and SYGVKD. CDR3 length: 16 residues. With 2 bases clipped from V and 3 bases from J, the junction kept 6 bases outside the gene matches. CDR3: CAISEEREGLYNEQFF. The CDR3, as DNA: TGTGCCATCAGTGAGGAACGGGAGGGGCTCTACAATGAGCAGTTCTTC.

The DNA for the CDR3 is TGTGCCAGCAGACTAGGACGTTACAGGGGCCCCCACGAGCAGTACTTC. Translation gives CASRLGRYRGPHEQYF. This rearrangement joins TRBV21-1 to TRBJ2-7; TRBD1 reflects the table's D call only, with no check against the DNA. TRBV21-1 is deemed a pseudogene. CDR3 length: 16 residues.

The chain uses TRBV5-1 and TRBJ1-2, with TRBD1 matching over 9 bases. There are 15 residues in the CDR3. The junction had 8 bases not matched to a gene; V was cut back by 4 bases and J by 4 bases. Germline CDR1 and CDR2: SGHRS and YFSETQ. CDR3 bases: TGCGCCAGCAGCGCACTACAGGGGGCCGGCTATGGCTACACCTTC. It yields the protein CASSALQGAGYGYTF.